A single sample gave rise to the 3 T cell receptor beta chains below, sequenced in a study of blood T cell repertoires in COVID-19. Measured with immunoSEQ multiplex PCR; TCRdb has only the in-frame clones, and not every one. The table shows over 50,000 clones, with more than 90% occurring only once. Sequencing input: peripheral blood. The source of these receptors is a man aged 50-60 years with active COVID-19.

This clone was counted once. The V and J genes are TRBV5-5 and TRBJ1-5; 7 bases agree with TRBD1. This CDR3 spans 15 amino acids. CDR1 is SGHKS and CDR2 is YYEKEE in the germline V gene (reference sequence). V gave up 4 bases and J gave up 1 base; unmatched junction bases: 5. Written as DNA, the CDR3 is TGTGCCAGCAGCCCGGGACAGATAAGCAATCAGCCCCAGCATTTT. Translating gives CASSPGQISNQPQHF.

The chain couples TRBV10-2 to TRBJ1-5; no clear D gene. The CDR3 contains 13 residues. V gave up 5 bases and J gave up 5 bases, with 10 bases separating them. The germline V gene has CDR1 WSHSY and CDR2 SAAADI. This CDR3 reads CASSRNGDQPQHF. In DNA form, the CDR3 reads TGCGCCAGCAGTAGAAACGGAGATCAGCCCCAGCATTTT.

The chain carries TRBV28 and TRBJ2-3; D unclear. V lost 4 bases, J lost 0 bases, and 17 bases lay in between. This CDR3 contains 17 residues. Per the germline V gene, CDR1 is MDHEN and CDR2 is SYDVKM. The CDR3 sequence: CASSSPREFDSTDTQYF. The CDR3 DNA is TGTGCCAGCAGTTCCCCCCGTGAGTTCGATAGCACAGATACGCAGTATTTT.